This T cell receptor beta chain was captured by sequencing in a study of human T cells and chemical hapten exposure. This clonotype has at least ten counts. Specified time point: patch test 2, 6 weeks after DPC sensitization. Treatment specified: therapeutic diphenylcyclopropenone sensitization with weekly scalp DPC. TCRdb recomputed calls from the RACE reads with MiXCR, one row per CDR3 protein. This sample has approximately 75,000 distinct CDR3 sequences; 8.5% to 9% occur once, and the top ten carry around 3.3%. Between the trimmed V and J ends, which lost 6 bases and 2 bases, there was a span of 10 bases. Germline V gives CDR1 MDHEN, CDR2 SYDVKM. The CDR3 is 13 amino acids.

Specimen: whole blood, collected in connection with sensitization to the hapten diphenylcyclopropenone (DPC). The chain recombines TRBV28 with TRBJ1-1; D is unresolved. This clonotype was sampled from a woman aged 45 to 65 with alopecia areata. Some clones in this sample may be carry-over from other donors' samples. The CDR3 is CASRFYRNTEAFF. CDR3 bases: TGTGCCAGCAGATTTTACAGAAACACTGAAGCTTTCTTT.